These 9 T cell receptor beta chains were all obtained from the same sample, sequenced in a study of T cell responses to AZD1222 COVID-19 vaccine. Sequencing used immunoSEQ multiplex PCR; TCRdb keeps in-frame clones, though not all of them. The top ten clones hold roughly 8% of a sample with fewer than 140,000 clones, 90% of them seen once. Specimen: peripheral blood, collected 28 days after the second AZD1222 dose. The receptors were sampled from an adult who received the AZD1222 COVID-19 vaccine.

The CDR3 DNA reads as TGCGCCAGCAGCTTGTTCACAGGCGACGAGCAGTACTTC. This translates into CASSLFTGDEQYF. The rearrangement uses TRBV5-1 and TRBJ2-7; perhaps TRBD1 as D (5 bases). The V end lost 1 base, the J end lost 5 bases, and 10 bases lay between the germline ends. CDR3 length: 13 amino acids. Germline V gene sequence: CDR1 SGHRS, CDR2 YFSETQ.

The chain carries TRBV15 and TRBJ2-4; D tentatively reads TRBD1 or TRBD2 (5 bases each). Germline-derived CDR1 and CDR2 are LNHNV and YYDKDF (reference sequence). The length of the CDR3 is 15 residues. The V and J ends lost 0 bases and 2 bases respectively, with 8 bases between them. CDR3 sequence reads: CATSRDRGPKNIQYF. The CDR3 coding sequence is TGTGCCACCAGCAGAGATCGGGGCCCCAAAAACATTCAGTACTTC.

CDR3 bases: TGTGCCAGCAGCTTTAGCGGACCAGATACGCAGTATTTT. Amino acid sequence: CASSFSGPDTQYF. The chain uses TRBV7-3 and TRBJ2-3, with TRBD2 as a possible D gene (6 bases). The CDR3 spans 13 residues. CDR1 is SGHTA, CDR2 FQGTGA, per germline. The V end was cut by 3 bases, the J end by 4 bases, with 8 bases between.

This clone showed up just a few times. The rearrangement links TRBV19 to TRBJ2-5; the match to TRBD1 covers 8 bases. The CDR3 totals 15 residues. With 1 base clipped from V and 4 bases from J, the junction kept 5 bases outside the gene matches. Germline V CDR1 and CDR2: LNHDA, SQIVND (reference sequence). Here the CDR3 reads CASSIGQGTAETQYF. In DNA, the CDR3 is TGTGCCAGTAGTATAGGACAGGGGACTGCAGAGACCCAGTACTTC.

The chain couples TRBV25-1 to TRBJ1-2; tentatively, D is TRBD1 (5 bases). Looked up from germline, CDR1 is MGHDK and CDR2 is SYGVNS. The V end lost 4 bases, the J end lost 8 bases, and 14 bases lay between the germline ends. The CDR3 spans 13 residues. The CDR3 bases are TGTGCCAGCAGTGGAAGTCCAGGGATCGGCTACACCTTC. Encoded protein: CASSGSPGIGYTF.

The J gene is TRBJ2-1, the V gene TRBV15, with a tentative D call TRBD2 (5 bases). From germline, CDR1 is LNHNV and CDR2 YYDKDF (reference sequence). The CDR3 runs to 13 residues. Trimming took off 5 bases at V and 8 bases at J, with 13 bases between the two ends. The DNA of the CDR3 is TGTGCCACCAGCCGAGGACCGAGGGATGAGCAGTTCTTC. Encoded protein: CATSRGPRDEQFF.

The chain recombines TRBV7-2 with TRBJ1-3; 9 bases fit TRBD1. Per germline, CDR1 SGHTA and CDR2 FQGNSA. This CDR3 is built from 17 residues. V gave up 5 bases and J gave up 4 bases; unmatched junction bases: 12. Here the CDR3 DNA reads TGTGCCAGCAGCGACCGGGACAGGGATTCGGGAGGAAACACCATATATTTT. This encodes CASSDRDRDSGGNTIYF.

The CDR3 sequence is CASSLGRADQMNTEAFF. For the CDR3, the DNA is TGTGCCAGCAGCTTAGGCAGGGCGGATCAAATGAACACTGAAGCTTTCTTT. The chain joins TRBV7-6 to TRBJ1-1; TRBD1 might be the D (5 bases). The V end lost 1 base, the J end lost 0 bases, and 15 bases lay between the germline ends. Germline values: CDR1 SGHVS, CDR2 FNYEAQ. The CDR3 runs 17 residues. The full variable domain, with the rest looked up from reference TRBV7-6 and TRBJ1-1, is GAGVSQSPRYKVTKRGQDVALRCDPISGHVSLYWYRQALGQGPEFLTYFNYEAQQDKSGLPNDRFSAERPEGSISTLTIQRTEQRDSAMYRCASSLGRADQMNTEAFFGQGTRLTVV.

The gene calls are TRBV19 and TRBJ1-5; D not resolved. Trimming stripped 6 bases from V and 7 bases from J, with 13 bases between. The CDR3 contains 13 residues. CDR1 and CDR2 (germline): LNHDA, SQIVND (reference sequence). The CDR3 sequence: CASRREVGQPQHF. The CDR3 nucleotides are TGTGCCAGTAGGCGGGAGGTCGGCCAGCCCCAGCATTTT. Combining the CDR3 with reference TRBV19 and TRBJ1-5 gives the whole variable domain DGGITQSPKYLFRKEGQNVTLSCEQNLNHDAMYWYRQDPGQGLRLIYYSQIVNDFQKGDIAEGYSVSREKKESFPLTVTSAQKNPTAFYLCASRREVGQPQHFGDGTRLSIL.